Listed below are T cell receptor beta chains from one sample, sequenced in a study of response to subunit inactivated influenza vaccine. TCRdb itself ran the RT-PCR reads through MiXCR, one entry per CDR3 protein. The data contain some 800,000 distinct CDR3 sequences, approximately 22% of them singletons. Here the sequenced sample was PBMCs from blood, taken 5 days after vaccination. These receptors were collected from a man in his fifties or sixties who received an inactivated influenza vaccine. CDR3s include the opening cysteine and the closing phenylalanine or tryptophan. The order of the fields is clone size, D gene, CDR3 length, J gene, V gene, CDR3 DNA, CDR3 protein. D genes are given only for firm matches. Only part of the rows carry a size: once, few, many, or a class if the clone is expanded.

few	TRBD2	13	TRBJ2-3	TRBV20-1	TGCAGTGCCGGGACTACCAGCACAGATACGCAGTATTTT	CSAGTTSTDTQYF
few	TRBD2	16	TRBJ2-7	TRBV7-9	TGTGCCAGCAGCCCCGGACTAGCGGGAGAACCCTACGAGCAGTACTTC	CASSPGLAGEPYEQYF
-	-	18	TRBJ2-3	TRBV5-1	TGCGCCAGCAGCTTGGCCGGGACCGTAAAGATTAGCACAGATACGCAGTATTTT	CASSLAGTVKISTDTQYF
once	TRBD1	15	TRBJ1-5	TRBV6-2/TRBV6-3	TGTGCCAGCAGTTACTTGGGGACAGTCAATCAGCCCCAGCATTTT	CASSYLGTVNQPQHF
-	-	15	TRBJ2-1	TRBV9	TGTGCCAGCAGCCCTAATCCTGTGGCTACAAATGAGCAGTTCTTC	CASSPNPVATNEQFF
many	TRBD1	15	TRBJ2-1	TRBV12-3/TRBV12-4	TGTGCCAGCAGTTTGAGACAGGGCCTTGACAATGAGCAGTTCTTC	CASSLRQGLDNEQFF
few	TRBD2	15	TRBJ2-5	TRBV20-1	TGCAGTGCTAGGGGACTAGCGGGGTACCAAGAGACCCAGTACTTC	CSARGLAGYQETQYF
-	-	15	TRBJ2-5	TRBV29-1	TGCAGCGTTGAAAGGTTTGGGCGGAGCCAAGAGACCCAGTACTTC	CSVERFGRSQETQYF
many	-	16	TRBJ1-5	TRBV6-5	TGTGCCAGCAGTTACTCGGGCCCCTGGGGCAATCAGCCCCAGCATTTT	CASSYSGPWGNQPQHF
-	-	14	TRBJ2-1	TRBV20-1	TGCAGTGCTAGAGTTGAGGGAGACCACAATGAGCAGTTCTTC	CSARVEGDHNEQFF
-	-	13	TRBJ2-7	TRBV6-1	TGTGCCAGCAGACCCGGCCTTGACTACGAGCAGTACTTC	CASRPGLDYEQYF
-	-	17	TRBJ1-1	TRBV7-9	TGTGCCAGCAGCTTAGTTTTAACGACAGCCCATTTCACTGAAGCTTTCTTT	CASSLVLTTAHFTEAFF
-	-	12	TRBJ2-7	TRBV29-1	TGCAGCGTCGCCACTAGCTCCCGCGAGCAGTACTTC	CSVATSSREQYF
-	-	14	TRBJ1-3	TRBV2	TGTGCCAGCGCTGTTGAGGGTTCTGGAAACACCATATATTTT	CASAVEGSGNTIYF
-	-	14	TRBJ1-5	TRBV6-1	TGTGCCAGCAGTCAGACAGCGAGCAATCAGCCCCAGCATTTT	CASSQTASNQPQHF
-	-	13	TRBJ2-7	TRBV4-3	TGCGCCAGCAGCGTTTCCGGGACACGCGAGCAGTACTTC	CASSVSGTREQYF
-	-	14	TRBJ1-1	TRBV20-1	TGCAGTGCTAGCCACGGTGGAGGGCGGACTGAAGCTTTCTTT	CSASHGGGRTEAFF
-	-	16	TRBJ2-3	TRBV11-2	TGTGCCAGCAGCTCGCCCCGGACACTTATCGCAGATACGCAGTATTTT	CASSSPRTLIADTQYF
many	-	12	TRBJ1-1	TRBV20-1	TGCAGTGCTGCCTCCGGGAACACTGAAGCTTTCTTT	CSAASGNTEAFF
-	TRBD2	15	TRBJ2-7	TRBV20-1	TGCAGTGCTCCCAGGACTAGCGGGGTCTCCTACGAGCAGTACTTC	CSAPRTSGVSYEQYF
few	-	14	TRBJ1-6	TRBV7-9	TGTGCCAGCAGCTTGGCGACCTTTGGTTCACCCCTCCACTTT	CASSLATFGSPLHF